A selection of T cell receptor beta chains follows, all from one sample in a study of cytomegalovirus exposure and HLA in healthy donors. The assay was immunoSEQ multiplex PCR, and TCRdb's table has in-frame clones only and misses some. This table has about 77,000 clones, around 82% appearing once. Sequenced sample: PBMCs. All receptors come from a man in his forties or fifties in good health and CMV-seronegative. The CDR3 runs from the conserved cysteine through the conserved F or W. Fields, in order: CDR3 protein, CDR3 DNA, D gene, V gene, J gene, clone size. A D gene is named only where the DNA matches it firmly. The listing skips clone size in some rows; elsewhere it reads once, few, many or a size class.

CDR3: CASSLDPGTDTQYF; DNA: TGCGCCAGCAGCTTGGACCCGGGCACAGATACGCAGTATTTT; D: NA; V: TRBV5-1; J: TRBJ2-3; size: NA
CDR3: CASSQERETVTTGELFF; DNA: TGCGCCAGCAGCCAAGAGCGTGAGACAGTAACGACCGGGGAGCTGTTTTTT; D: NA; V: TRBV4-3; J: TRBJ2-2; size: NA
CDR3: CASSLVSQEFEQYF; DNA: TGCGCCAGCAGCTTGGTCAGCCAGGAATTCGAGCAGTACTTC; D: NA; V: TRBV5-1; J: TRBJ2-7; size: once
CDR3: CASSQDGGFNYGYTF; DNA: TGCGCCAGCAGCCAAGATGGAGGTTTTAACTATGGCTACACCTTC; D: NA; V: TRBV4-3; J: TRBJ1-2; size: few
CDR3: CASSPSSYNEQFF; DNA: TGTGCCAGCAGCCCCTCCTCCTACAATGAGCAGTTCTTC; D: NA; V: TRBV7-2; J: TRBJ2-1; size: NA
CDR3: CASSTRQGFNTDTQYF; DNA: TGTGCCAGCAGCACCCGACAGGGCTTCAACACAGATACGCAGTATTTT; D: TRBD1; V: TRBV7-9; J: TRBJ2-3; size: NA
CDR3: CASSPGGGWRTDTQYF; DNA: TGCGCCAGCAGCCCCGGGGGAGGTTGGCGCACAGATACGCAGTATTTT; D: NA; V: TRBV5-1; J: TRBJ2-3; size: once
CDR3: CASSSPRGEGTGELFF; DNA: TGTGCCAGCAGCTCCCCGAGGGGGGAGGGCACCGGGGAGCTGTTTTTT; D: NA; V: TRBV7-9; J: TRBJ2-2; size: NA
CDR3: CASSRQGPNYGYTF; DNA: TGTGCCAGCAGCAGACAGGGTCCTAACTATGGCTACACCTTC; D: TRBD1; V: TRBV11-2; J: TRBJ1-2; size: once
CDR3: CASSLDRGNEQFF; DNA: TGTGCCAGCAGTTTGGACAGGGGCAATGAGCAGTTCTTC; D: TRBD1; V: TRBV27; J: TRBJ2-1; size: NA
CDR3: CSVVGTVNTEAFF; DNA: TGCAGCGTTGTTGGGACAGTGAACACTGAAGCTTTCTTT; D: TRBD1; V: TRBV29-1; J: TRBJ1-1; size: once
CDR3: CASSYAGNYGYTF; DNA: TGTGCCAGCAGCTATGCCGGTAACTATGGCTACACCTTC; D: NA; V: TRBV6-5; J: TRBJ1-2; size: NA
CDR3: CASSRGGQETQYF; DNA: TGTGCCAGCAGTCGAGGCGGTCAGGAGACCCAGTACTTC; D: NA; V: TRBV2; J: TRBJ2-5; size: NA
CDR3: CASSASPREDEKLFF; DNA: TGTGCCAGCAGCGCCTCCCCCCGGGAGGATGAAAAACTGTTTTTT; D: NA; V: TRBV9; J: TRBJ1-4; size: NA
CDR3: CASSTARGEQYF; DNA: TGTGCCAGCAGCACAGCTCGGGGAGAGCAGTACTTC; D: NA; V: TRBV6-5; J: TRBJ2-7; size: once
CDR3: CASRGQGYEQYF; DNA: TGTGCCAGCAGGGGACAGGGCTACGAGCAGTACTTC; D: TRBD1; V: TRBV6-1; J: TRBJ2-7; size: NA
CDR3: CASSSAGNYGYTF; DNA: TGTGCCAGCAGTTCCGCAGGGAACTATGGCTACACCTTC; D: NA; V: TRBV6-1; J: TRBJ1-2; size: once
CDR3: CASSVETGANVLTF; DNA: TGTGCCAGCAGCGTAGAGACTGGGGCCAACGTCCTGACTTTC; D: NA; V: TRBV2; J: TRBJ2-6; size: NA
CDR3: CASTHGQGVGGYTF; DNA: TGTGCCAGCACCCACGGGCAGGGTGTGGGTGGCTACACCTTC; D: NA; V: TRBV6-6; J: TRBJ1-2; size: medium-sized
CDR3: CASGLGTGGPDTQYF; DNA: TGTGCTAGTGGTTTGGGGACAGGGGGCCCAGATACGCAGTATTTT; D: TRBD1; V: TRBV12-5; J: TRBJ2-3; size: NA
CDR3: CASSVEGLAGASTDTQYF; DNA: TGTGCCAGCAGCGTAGAGGGACTAGCGGGGGCTAGCACAGATACGCAGTATTTT; D: TRBD2; V: TRBV9; J: TRBJ2-3; size: NA
CDR3: CASSPHPGQHSEAFF; DNA: TGTGCCAGCAGCCCGCATCCGGGACAGCACTCCGAAGCTTTCTTT; D: TRBD1; V: TRBV7-3; J: TRBJ1-1; size: once
CDR3: CASRPSDSYEQYF; DNA: TGTGCCAGCAGACCTAGCGACTCCTACGAGCAGTACTTC; D: NA; V: TRBV5-4; J: TRBJ2-7; size: NA
CDR3: CASSLAVGVTYGYTF; DNA: TGTGCCAGCAGCTTGGCCGTAGGGGTGACCTATGGCTACACCTTC; D: NA; V: TRBV5-6; J: TRBJ1-2; size: NA
CDR3: CASRTGQGVWPQHF; DNA: TGTGCCAGTAGGACTGGACAGGGGGTTTGGCCCCAGCATTTT; D: TRBD1; V: TRBV19; J: TRBJ1-5; size: NA
CDR3: CASSLSSGELFF; DNA: TGTGCCAGCAGCTTGTCGTCCGGGGAGCTGTTTTTT; D: NA; V: TRBV7-9; J: TRBJ2-2; size: NA
CDR3: CASSLSYGREGNTGELFF; DNA: TGTGCCAGCAGCTTATCTTACGGGAGGGAGGGGAACACCGGGGAGCTGTTTTTT; D: TRBD2; V: TRBV7-8; J: TRBJ2-2; size: once
CDR3: CASTSFSGTDTQYF; DNA: TGCGCCAGCACTAGTTTTTCAGGGACAGATACGCAGTATTTT; D: NA; V: TRBV5-1; J: TRBJ2-3; size: NA
CDR3: CASSLGGGFTDTQYF; DNA: TGTGCTAGCAGCTTAGGAGGGGGCTTCACAGATACGCAGTATTTT; D: NA; V: TRBV7-7; J: TRBJ2-3; size: NA
CDR3: CASSKGTGWYSPLHF; DNA: TGTGCCAGCAGTAAAGGGACAGGGTGGTATTCACCCCTCCACTTT; D: TRBD1; V: TRBV6-5; J: TRBJ1-6; size: NA
CDR3: CASTWTGLTEAFF; DNA: TGTGCCAGTACCTGGACAGGGCTCACTGAAGCTTTCTTT; D: TRBD1; V: TRBV19; J: TRBJ1-1; size: once
CDR3: CASSLTTGPVYEQFF; DNA: TGTGCCAGCAGCCTAACGACAGGGCCGGTCTATGAGCAGTTCTTC; D: TRBD1; V: TRBV7-9; J: TRBJ2-1; size: NA
CDR3: CASFDRGLSYEQYF; DNA: TGTGCCAGCTTCGACAGGGGGCTATCCTACGAGCAGTACTTC; D: TRBD1; V: TRBV2; J: TRBJ2-7; size: NA
CDR3: CASSLVGDNEQFF; DNA: TGTGCCAGCAGTTTAGTCGGGGACAATGAGCAGTTCTTC; D: NA; V: TRBV27; J: TRBJ2-1; size: NA
CDR3: CASSLGGTGGNYEQYF; DNA: TGCGCCAGCAGCTTGGGGGGGACAGGGGGAAACTACGAGCAGTACTTC; D: TRBD1; V: TRBV5-1; J: TRBJ2-7; size: few
CDR3: CASSIVDSWSQPQHF; DNA: TGTGCCAGCAGCATAGTAGACAGTTGGTCTCAGCCCCAGCATTTT; D: NA; V: TRBV7-8; J: TRBJ1-5; size: NA
CDR3: CASSPRQGDLLAKNIQYF; DNA: TGTGCCAGCAGCCCGCGACAGGGCGATCTTCTAGCCAAAAACATTCAGTACTTC; D: TRBD1; V: TRBV7-6; J: TRBJ2-4; size: NA